One sample yielded the 21 T cell receptor beta chains listed below, sequenced in a study of T cells in Graves' hyperthyroidism and ophthalmopathy. Template material for amplifying TCR beta CDR3 regions consisted of RNA transcripts. The HTBI primer set was used in a first-round RT-PCR of the TCR CDR3. TCRdb itself ran the multiplex PCR reads through MiXCR, one entry per CDR3 protein. The table lists about half a million distinct CDR3 sequences, around 15% of them singletons. The sequencing input was blood. These receptors all come from a woman younger than 45 with Graves' ophthalmopathy.

This clonotype has just one count. A read error may produce the germline difference seen at one junction end. The chain carries TRBV7-2 and TRBJ2-1; tentatively, D is TRBD2 (5 bases). There are 13 residues in the CDR3. Germline V gives CDR1 SGHTA, CDR2 FQGNSA. This CDR3 is CANSLASNGEQFF. The CDR3, as DNA: TGTGCCAACAGCTTAGCGAGTAACGGCGAGCAGTTCTTC. Using reference TRBV7-2 and TRBJ2-1 for the parts outside the CDR3, the full variable domain is GAGVSQSPSNKVTEKGKDVELRCDPISGHTALYWYRQSLGQGLEFLIYFQGNSAPDKSGLPSDRFSAERTGGSVSTLTIQRTQQEDSAVYLCANSLASNGEQFFGPGTRLTVL.

In this sample, this clonotype turned up many times. The DNA of the CDR3 is TGTGCCAGCTCACCACCCGACAGGACAAGGAATGAAAAACTGTTTTTT. The encoded protein is CASSPPDRTRNEKLFF. The chain links TRBV18 to TRBJ1-4, with D tentatively TRBD1 (6 bases). This CDR3 has 16 residues. The V gene lost 0 bases and the J gene lost 5 bases, with 13 bases spanning the gap. Per germline, CDR1 KGHSH and CDR2 LQKENI.

At least ten counts were recorded for this clonotype. This sequence joins TRBV29-1 and TRBJ2-1; 8 nucleotides match TRBD2. Germline V gene lookup returns CDR1 SQVTM and CDR2 ANQGSEA. V gave up 8 bases and J gave up 7 bases; unmatched junction bases: 13. The CDR3 totals 14 residues. Here the CDR3 DNA reads TGCAGCTCTGAGGGTAGCGGGACGGATAATGAGCAGTTCTTC. As protein: CSSEGSGTDNEQFF.

V usage is TRBV9 and J usage is TRBJ2-2; 10 nucleotides agree with TRBD2. The germline gives CDR1 SGDLS, CDR2 YYNGEE. Trimming at V came to 3 bases and at J to 6 bases, leaving 8 bases not matched to a gene. This CDR3 region has 16 residues. Written as DNA, the CDR3 is TGTGCCAGCAGCGCCACCGGGACTAGCGTAGCCGGGGAGCTGTTTTTT. Its translation: CASSATGTSVAGELFF.

The chain has TRBV2 and TRBJ2-7; 8 nucleotides match TRBD1. Germline CDR1 reads SNHLY; CDR2 reads FYNNEI. V lost 8 bases to trimming and J lost 7 bases; unmatched junction nucleotides: 7. The CDR3 extends over 12 amino acids. As DNA, the CDR3 is TGTGCCAGCGCGGACAGGGTTGGGGAGCAGTACTTC. This codes for CASADRVGEQYF.

About this clonotype itself: Lacking the conserved final phenylalanine or tryptophan, this CDR3 likely reflects a read error. The CDR3 coding sequence is TGTGCCAGCATCCCGGACAGGGCCCAGCAGTACTCC. Amino acids: CASIPDRAQQYS. The rearrangement uses TRBV6-8 and TRBJ2-7; 8 bases fit TRBD1. CDR3 size: 12 residues. With 7 bases clipped from V and 8 bases from J, the junction kept 7 bases outside the gene matches. The germline V gene encodes CDR1 MNHGY and CDR2 SAAAGT.

This clonotype has only a few counts. The rearrangement uses TRBV4-2 and TRBJ2-5, with 12 bases identical to TRBD2. The length of the CDR3 is 17 residues. Per germline, CDR1 LGHNA and CDR2 YNFKEQ. J was trimmed by 4 bases and V by 4 bases; bases with no gene match: 10. In nucleotides, the CDR3 is TGTGCCAGCAGCCTCGGGGCTAGCGGGAGGGCCGCAGAGACCCAGTACTTC. Protein: CASSLGASGRAAETQYF.

The V and J genes are TRBV6-2 or TRBV6-3 and TRBJ2-7, with 10 positions matching TRBD1. Judging by the DNA end, TRBJ2-1 fits better; the J call may be wrong. Per germline, CDR1 MNHEY and CDR2 SVGEGT. The CDR3 loop spans 14 amino acids. CDR3 nucleotides: TGTGCCAGCAGTGGGACAGGGGCATCCTACGAGCAGTTCTTC. It translates to CASSGTGASYEQFF.

This clonotype was recorded many times. This chain joins TRBV2 and TRBJ1-4; the match to TRBD1 covers 11 bases. This CDR3 spans 14 amino acids. Per the germline V gene, CDR1 is SNHLY and CDR2 is FYNNEI. Unmatched junction bases numbered 2, after V lost 4 bases and J lost 7 bases. CDR3 DNA: TGTGCCAGCAGTGCCGGGACAGGGGGTGAAAAACTGTTTTTT. Its protein is CASSAGTGGEKLFF.

V usage is TRBV29-1 and J usage is TRBJ1-2, with no clear D. From germline, CDR1 is SQVTM and CDR2 ANQGSEA. Trimming removed 2 bases at V and 3 bases at J, with 10 bases between. This CDR3 has 13 residues. The CDR3: CSVETAAHYGYTF. The CDR3 nucleotides are TGCAGCGTTGAAACCGCAGCACACTATGGCTACACCTTC.

This clonotype showed up many times. This chain links TRBV20-1 with TRBJ1-2; possibly TRBD1 for D (5 bases). Germline V gene sequence: CDR1 DFQATT, CDR2 SNEGSKA (reference sequence). V lost 2 bases, J lost 3 bases, and 10 bases lay in between. The CDR3 totals 13 residues. CDR3 sequence reads: CSARIGHYYGYTF. CDR3 coding DNA: TGCAGTGCTAGAATTGGACACTACTATGGCTACACCTTC.

In this sample, this clonotype turned up many times. The chain employs TRBV3-1 and TRBJ2-5; D ambiguous. The CDR3 loop spans 16 amino acids. The germline CDR1 and CDR2 sequences are LGHDT and YNNKEL (reference sequence). V was trimmed by 0 bases and J by 3 bases, leaving 14 bases between them. For the CDR3, the DNA is TGTGCCAGCAGCCAAGAAGTGGGCGGAAAGGAAGAGACCCAGTACTTC. It specifies CASSQEVGGKEETQYF.

This clonotype has a handful of counts. This chain connects TRBV20-1 to TRBJ2-7; D perhaps matches TRBD2 (6 bases). Germline V gene data show CDR1 as DFQATT and CDR2 as SNEGSKA (reference sequence). CDR3 length: 15 residues. V dropped 3 bases and J dropped 2 bases, with 17 bases sitting between them. CDR3 region: CSASPLSGLTYEQYF. The CDR3 nucleotides read TGCAGTGCTAGTCCATTAAGCGGGTTAACCTACGAGCAGTACTTC.

This clonotype was recorded at least ten times. The chain couples TRBV7-2 to TRBJ2-5; possible D gene TRBD2, 5 bases. Per the germline V gene, CDR1 is SGHTA and CDR2 is FQGNSA. The CDR3 is 13 residues long. V was shortened by 5 bases and J by 5 bases, with 12 bases between the two germline ends. Written as DNA, the CDR3 is TGTGCCAGCAGCCACCGATCGGGGGAGACCCAGTACTTC. Translated, it gives CASSHRSGETQYF.

The rearrangement joins TRBV20-1 to TRBJ1-2; D unresolved. Germline values: CDR1 DFQATT, CDR2 SNEGSKA (reference sequence). CDR3 length: 15 residues. Trimming stripped 4 bases from V and 2 bases from J, with 17 bases between. The CDR3 coding sequence is TGCAGTGCTACCTCCTCCCGAGGGCCAAACTATGGCTACACCTTC. Its protein is CSATSSRGPNYGYTF.

This clonotype was seen ten or more times. The chain couples TRBV4-3 to TRBJ2-7, with a weak D call TRBD2 (5 bases). Deletions cut 4 bases from V and 2 bases from J, with 12 bases between. This CDR3 has 14 amino acids. Germline V gives CDR1 LGHNA, CDR2 YSLEER. The CDR3 loop reads CASSLIAPAYEQYF. CDR3 coding DNA: TGCGCCAGCAGCCTAATAGCGCCAGCCTACGAGCAGTACTTC.

There are many counts of this clonotype. This chain joins TRBV30 and TRBJ2-7; tentative D call: TRBD2 (7 bases). The V gene's germline CDR1 is GTSNPN and CDR2 SVGIG (reference sequence). The CDR3 runs to 14 residues. Trimming shortened V by 0 bases and J by 4 bases, and 13 bases separated the two germline ends. The CDR3 coding sequence is TGTGCCTGGAGTGTGGGCGGGGGCCTTTACGAGCAGTACTTC. Protein product: CAWSVGGGLYEQYF.

This clonotype appeared many times. V and J are TRBV7-9 and TRBJ1-2; D unresolved. V was cut by 5 bases and J by 3 bases, with 19 bases left in between. Germline lookup yields CDR1 SEHNR and CDR2 FQNEAQ (reference sequence). CDR3 length equals 16 residues. Written as DNA, the CDR3 is TGTGCCAGCAGCCCACAGTTCCAAGGCAAATACTATGGCTACACCTTC. As protein: CASSPQFQGKYYGYTF.

Many counts were recorded for this clonotype. The J gene is TRBJ2-7, the V gene TRBV20-1; 10 positions agree with TRBD2. J gave up 2 bases and V 0 bases, and 13 bases lay outside the gene matches. CDR3 length: 18 residues. Germline V gene lookup returns CDR1 DFQATT and CDR2 SNEGSKA (reference sequence). The CDR3 spells CSARDVEREGPAAYEQYF. The DNA of the CDR3 is TGCAGTGCTAGAGATGTAGAGCGGGAGGGCCCCGCTGCCTACGAGCAGTACTTC.

The chain is built from TRBV29-1 and TRBJ1-5; tentatively, D is TRBD1 (5 bases). CDR1 is SQVTM and CDR2 is ANQGSEA in the germline V gene. This CDR3 region has 13 residues. Trimming cost V 4 bases and J 7 bases, with 14 bases left between them. CDR3 DNA sequence: TGCAGCGTTGGGGGGAGGGGTGGACAGCCCCAGCATTTT. Amino acid sequence: CSVGGRGGQPQHF.

Worth noting for this clonotype: The junction departs from the called germline gene at one end, perhaps through a read error. V usage is TRBV4-1 and J usage is TRBJ2-1; TRBD1 matches 9 bases. This CDR3 is built from 17 residues. The germline gives CDR1 MGHRA, CDR2 YSYEKL. DNA for the CDR3: TGCGCCAGCAGCCAAGGTCTACAGGGGGCTTCCTACAATGGGCAGTTCTTC. This codes for CASSQGLQGASYNGQFF.